These 10 T cell receptor beta chains came from one sample sequenced in a study of post-analysis software for immune sequencing data. Antigens for these TCRs are unknown. Tagging with unique molecular identifiers was a feature of the TCR beta cDNA libraries. TCRdb ran MiXCR on the PCR reads and lists one entry per CDR3 protein. The profile shows around 400,000 distinct CDR3 sequences, approximately 37% of them singletons. Study-level points and caveats: In patients, TRBV5-6, TRBV5-1 and TRBV20-1 belonged to several TRBV segments found more frequently than in controls.

The sample consisted of blood. These receptors came from a girl aged 2-10 years with multiple sclerosis.

The chain joins TRBV4-3 to TRBJ2-3; D gene ambiguous. Germline V lookup: CDR1 LGHNA, CDR2 YSLEER. Trimming stripped 11 bases from V and 2 bases from J, with 14 bases between. The CDR3 has 13 amino acids. The CDR3 protein is CAVAYKNTDTQYF. CDR3 sequence (DNA): TGCGCCGTCGCGTACAAAAACACAGATACGCAGTATTTT.

In its sample, this clonotype was seen a few times. The chain recombines TRBV20-1 with TRBJ2-7; a weak D match, TRBD1 (6 bases). Trimming stripped 5 bases from V and 3 bases from J, with 11 bases between. Germline assignment: CDR1 DFQATT and CDR2 SNEGSKA (reference sequence). The CDR3 has 12 residues. CDR3 DNA: TGCAGTGCTGGTGGACAGCACTACGAGCAGTACTTC. Protein product: CSAGGQHYEQYF.

The chain couples TRBV19 to TRBJ2-3; 8 nucleotides agree with TRBD1. In germline, CDR1 is LNHDA, CDR2 SQIVND (reference sequence). Unmatched junction bases numbered 3, after V lost 3 bases and J lost 1 base. The CDR3 has 15 residues. Written as DNA, the CDR3 is TGTGCCAGTAGTATCATGGACAGGGGCACAGATACGCAGTATTTT. It encodes CASSIMDRGTDTQYF.

The genes are TRBV5-1 and TRBJ1-2; 8 bases line up with TRBD1. Germline CDR1 reads SGHRS; CDR2 reads YFSETQ. The CDR3 consists of 14 residues. Losses at the gene ends were 3 bases for V and 7 bases for J; bases not matched to a gene: 8. This chain's CDR3 is CASSWADRVRGYTF. In DNA form, the CDR3 reads TGCGCCAGCAGCTGGGCGGACAGGGTCCGTGGCTACACCTTC.

The chain has TRBV20-1 and TRBJ2-1; D unresolved. Germline V gene data show CDR1 as DFQATT and CDR2 as SNEGSKA (reference sequence). With 6 bases removed from V and 5 bases from J, the gap between germline ends came to 8 bases. The CDR3 is 11 amino acids. CDR3 region: CSAPSHNEQFF. CDR3 bases: TGCAGTGCGCCCAGCCACAATGAGCAGTTCTTC.

The J gene is TRBJ2-3, the V gene TRBV5-1, with D perhaps matching TRBD2 (7 bases). In germline, CDR1 is SGHRS, CDR2 YFSETQ. The CDR3 consists of 15 residues. Trimming took 4 bases from V and 0 from J, leaving 12 bases between them. DNA of the CDR3: TGCGCCAGCAGCCCGGGGGGCCAAAGCACAGATACGCAGTATTTT. Protein product: CASSPGGQSTDTQYF.

The chain couples TRBV6-5 to TRBJ2-7; D may be TRBD1 (5 bases). The assigned J gene may be wrong: the sequence end matches TRBJ2-5 better. The CDR3 contains 14 residues. The V gene's germline CDR1 is MNHEY and CDR2 SVGAGI. The CDR3 DNA reads TGTGCCAGCAGTTACTCCCGCAGGGATGAGACCCAGTACTTC. Amino acid sequence: CASSYSRRDETQYF.

This clonotype has just a few counts. V is TRBV7-2 and J is TRBJ1-6; weak D call: TRBD1 (5 bases). With 5 bases removed from V and 8 bases from J, the gap between germline ends came to 19 bases. The CDR3 is 16 residues long. Germline V lookup: CDR1 SGHTA, CDR2 FQGNSA. The CDR3 DNA follows: TGTGCCAGCAGCCTAATTCAACCGGGACCTTATTCACCCCTCCACTTT. It is translated as CASSLIQPGPYSPLHF. The variable domain in full, completed from reference TRBV7-2 and TRBJ1-6, reads GAGVSQSPSNKVTEKGKDVELRCDPISGHTALYWYRQSLGQGLEFLIYFQGNSAPDKSGLPSDRFSAERTGGSVSTLTIQRTQQEDSAVYLCASSLIQPGPYSPLHFGNGTRLTVT.

As to this clonotype: Compared with germline, one end of the junction differs, possibly owing to a read error. The V and J genes are TRBV3-1 and TRBJ2-7, with D uncertain. This CDR3 has 11 amino acids. Germline V gives CDR1 LGHDT, CDR2 YNNKEL (reference sequence). CDR3 sequence reads: CASSQEYGQYF. CDR3 nucleotide sequence: TGTGCCAGCAGCCAAGAATACGGGCAGTACTTC.

This clonotype appeared a few times. This sequence joins TRBV4-1 and TRBJ2-7; D is uncertain. Germline V CDR1 and CDR2: MGHRA, YSYEKL. The CDR3 length is 15 residues. Trimming cost V 0 bases and J 0 bases, with 9 bases left between them. The CDR3 spells CASSQDPADSYEQYF. CDR3 sequence (DNA): TGCGCCAGCAGCCAAGATCCGGCGGACTCCTACGAGCAGTACTTC.